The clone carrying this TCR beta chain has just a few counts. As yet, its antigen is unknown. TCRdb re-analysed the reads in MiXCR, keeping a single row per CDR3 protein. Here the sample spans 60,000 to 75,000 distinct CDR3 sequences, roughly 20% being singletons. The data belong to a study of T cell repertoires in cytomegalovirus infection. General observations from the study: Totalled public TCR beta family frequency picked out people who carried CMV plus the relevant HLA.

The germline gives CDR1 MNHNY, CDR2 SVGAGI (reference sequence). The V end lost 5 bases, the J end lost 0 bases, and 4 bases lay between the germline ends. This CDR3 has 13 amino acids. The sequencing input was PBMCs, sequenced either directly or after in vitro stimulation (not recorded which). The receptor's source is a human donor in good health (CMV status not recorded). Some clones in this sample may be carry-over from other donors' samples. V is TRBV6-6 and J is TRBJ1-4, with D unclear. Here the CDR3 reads CASSPPTNEKLFF. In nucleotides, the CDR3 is TGTGCCAGCAGTCCACCAACTAATGAAAAACTGTTTTTT.